What follows are 5 T cell receptor beta chains derived from one specimen sequenced in a study of T cells in Graves' hyperthyroidism and ophthalmopathy. It was RNA transcripts that yielded the amplified TCR beta CDR3 regions. When the TCR CDR3 underwent first-round RT-PCR, the HTBI primer set was used. MiXCR, applied by TCRdb to the multiplex PCR reads, yields one record per CDR3 protein. Here the sample spans fewer than 800,000 distinct CDR3 sequences, about a sixth being singletons. The sequencing input was blood. These receptors all stem from a man younger than 35 with Graves' hyperthyroidism.

For this clonotype: Possible read error: a much larger clone is one base away. The V and J genes are TRBV12-3 or TRBV12-4 and TRBJ1-1; D is ambiguous. This CDR3 has 11 residues. Trimming pared 6 bases from V and 8 bases from J, leaving 10 bases between. For the CDR3, the DNA is TGTGCCAGCAGACTCAGTGGGGAAGCTTTCTTT. This encodes CASRLSGEAFF.

The chain combines TRBV11-1 with TRBJ2-1, with 8 bases lining up with TRBD2. This CDR3 spans 13 amino acids. J was trimmed by 6 bases and V by 6 bases; bases with no gene match: 4. Germline V gene data show CDR1 as SGHAT and CDR2 as FQDESV (reference sequence). CDR3 coding DNA: TGTGCCAGCAGTACGGGGGGGCGCAATGAGCAGTTCTTC. Its protein product is CASSTGGRNEQFF.

The J gene is TRBJ2-5, the V gene TRBV24-1, with D possibly TRBD1 on 6 matching bases. The germline V gene encodes CDR1 KGHDR and CDR2 SFDVKD. The V end was cut by 4 bases, the J end by 0 bases, with 14 bases between. There are 16 residues in the CDR3. As DNA, the CDR3 is TGTGCCACCAGTGACCAAAGGACAGCCGACCAAGAGACCCAGTACTTC. Its protein product is CATSDQRTADQETQYF.

This clonotype was observed at least ten times. The chain employs TRBV29-1 and TRBJ2-1; D ambiguous. The germline V gene has CDR1 SQVTM and CDR2 ANQGSEA. The V gene lost 5 bases and the J gene lost 3 bases, with 14 bases spanning the gap. This CDR3 comprises 14 residues. CDR3 in DNA: TGCAGCGTTACGGCTGACCGAAACTACAATGAGCAGTTCTTC. It translates to CSVTADRNYNEQFF.

The chain links TRBV24-1 to TRBJ1-1; no definite D call. Germline loops: CDR1 KGHDR, CDR2 SFDVKD. The CDR3 runs 13 residues. Trimming took 7 bases from V and 2 from J, leaving 10 bases between them. The CDR3: CATRGAVNTEAFF. In nucleotides, the CDR3 is TGTGCCACCAGAGGTGCTGTAAACACTGAAGCTTTCTTT.